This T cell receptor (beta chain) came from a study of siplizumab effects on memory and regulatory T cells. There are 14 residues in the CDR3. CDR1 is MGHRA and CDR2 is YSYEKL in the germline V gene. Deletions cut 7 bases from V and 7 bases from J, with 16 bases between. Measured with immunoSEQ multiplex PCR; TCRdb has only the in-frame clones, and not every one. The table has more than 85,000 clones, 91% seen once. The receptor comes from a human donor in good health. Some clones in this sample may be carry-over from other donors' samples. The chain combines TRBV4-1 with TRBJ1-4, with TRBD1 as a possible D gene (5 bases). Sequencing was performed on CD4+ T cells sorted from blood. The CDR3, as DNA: TGCGCCAGCACCAAGGGGTCGGGCGGTGAAAAACTGTTTTTT. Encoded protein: CASTKGSGGEKLFF.